Below, 25 T cell receptor beta chains from the same sample are listed, as sequenced in a study of shared clonotypes between healthy human individuals. TCRdb's table, derived via immunoSEQ multiplex PCR, lists solely in-frame clones and lacks some. The table shows about 2.3 million clones, with just over 90% occurring only once. The sample was naive CD4+ T cells from PBMCs. Subset of the sample: CD45RA+ positively selected. The receptors stem from a man between 18 and 35 years old in good health. Some clones in this sample may be carry-over from other donors' samples.

J is TRBJ2-1 and V is TRBV7-2; perhaps TRBD2 as D (6 bases). The CDR3 sequence is 16 residues long. Germline loops: CDR1 SGHTA, CDR2 FQGNSA. V shed 3 bases and J shed 2 bases, with 14 bases lying between them. CDR3 DNA: TGTGCCAGCAGCTTTCTGGCGGGAAACACCTACAATGAGCAGTTCTTC. It yields the protein CASSFLAGNTYNEQFF.

The chain is built from TRBV30 and TRBJ2-1, with TRBD2 matching over 10 bases. This CDR3 spans 14 amino acids. Per germline, CDR1 GTSNPN and CDR2 SVGIG (reference sequence). V lost 5 bases to trimming and J lost 4 bases; unmatched junction nucleotides: 5. Written as DNA, the CDR3 is TGTGCCTGGGCCTCTAGCGGGGGTTACAATGAGCAGTTCTTC. Its protein is CAWASSGGYNEQFF.

The chain's CDR3 is CASSSSAGTQYF. The CDR3 nucleotides read TGTGCCAGCAGTTCCTCAGCAGGTACGCAGTATTTT. The rearrangement joins TRBV28 to TRBJ2-3; D unresolved. Per germline, CDR1 MDHEN and CDR2 SYDVKM. V was shortened by 4 bases and J by 8 bases, with 10 bases between the two germline ends. The CDR3 is 12 amino acids.

The chain has TRBV10-3 and TRBJ1-2, with D unclear. V lost 7 bases and J lost 4, with 10 bases in between. The germline V gene encodes CDR1 ENHRY and CDR2 SYGVKD. This CDR3 spans 12 amino acids. In nucleotides, the CDR3 is TGTGCCATCATGGCGGGGATCTATGGCTACACCTTC. Its protein is CAIMAGIYGYTF.

CDR3 sequence (DNA): TGTGCCAGCAGCTTATTGCCCCAGCCCGGTTTCGATCAGCCCCAGCATTTT. Its protein is CASSLLPQPGFDQPQHF. The J gene is TRBJ1-5, the V gene TRBV7-2; D remains ambiguous. Trimming removed 2 bases at V and 5 bases at J, with 19 bases between. Germline CDR1 SGHTA, CDR2 FQGNSA. The CDR3 loop spans 17 amino acids. Together with reference TRBV7-2 and TRBJ1-5, the CDR3 gives the full variable domain: GAGVSQSPSNKVTEKGKDVELRCDPISGHTALYWYRQSLGQGLEFLIYFQGNSAPDKSGLPSDRFSAERTGGSVSTLTIQRTQQEDSAVYLCASSLLPQPGFDQPQHFGDGTRLSIL.

This rearrangement joins TRBV6-6 to TRBJ2-4; D call uncertain. The CDR3 runs 14 residues. CDR1 and CDR2 (germline): MNHNY, SVGAGI (reference sequence). Trimming removed 7 bases at V and 2 bases at J, with 12 bases between. The CDR3 reads CASTGGVPKNIQYF. The DNA of the CDR3 is TGTGCCAGCACCGGCGGAGTCCCCAAAAACATTCAGTACTTC.

This clone was seen only once. The CDR3: CASSQGVKDEQYF. The CDR3 DNA reads TGTGCCAGCAGCCAAGGGGTAAAAGACGAGCAGTACTTC. The chain carries TRBV4-2 and TRBJ2-7, with no clear D. Germline-derived CDR1 and CDR2 are LGHNA and YNFKEQ. The V gene lost 1 base and the J gene lost 5 bases, with 9 bases spanning the gap. The CDR3 covers 13 residues.

The chain is built from TRBV11-2 and TRBJ2-1; 13 bases fit TRBD2. The V gene end was trimmed by 5 bases and the J gene end by 7 bases; junction bases not matched to a gene: 5. Per the germline V gene, CDR1 is SGHAT and CDR2 is FQNNGV. The CDR3 loop spans 15 amino acids. CDR3 amino acids: CASSKLAGGKNEQFF. For the CDR3, the DNA is TGTGCCAGCAGCAAACTAGCGGGAGGGAAGAATGAGCAGTTCTTC.

This clone was found once. V usage is TRBV5-1 and J usage is TRBJ2-4; D call uncertain. The CDR3 is 15 residues long. The V and J ends lost 5 bases and 0 bases respectively, with 12 bases between them. The germline V gene encodes CDR1 SGHRS and CDR2 YFSETQ. For the CDR3, the DNA is TGCGCCAGCAGACCAAGACCCCTAGCCAAAAACATTCAGTACTTC. Its translation is CASRPRPLAKNIQYF.

This clone was seen only a few times. This chain uses TRBV7-9 with TRBJ1-1; a weak D match, TRBD1 (5 bases). The CDR3 covers 16 residues. V was cut by 5 bases and J by 0 bases, with 16 bases left in between. Germline CDR1 SEHNR, CDR2 FQNEAQ (reference sequence). The DNA for the CDR3 is TGTGCCAGCAGCCCTCTCGGTGGGGCTCTGAACACTGAAGCTTTCTTT. Amino acid sequence: CASSPLGGALNTEAFF.

CDR3 DNA sequence: TGCGCCAGCAGCTTCCGGTATTTCAGGGGCATAGCTAATGAAAAACTGTTTTTT. The encoded protein is CASSFRYFRGIANEKLFF. This chain links TRBV4-1 with TRBJ1-4; a weak D match, TRBD1 (6 bases). The CDR3 loop spans 18 amino acids. Germline-derived CDR1 and CDR2 are MGHRA and YSYEKL. Between the trimmed V and J ends, which lost 5 bases and 3 bases, there was a span of 22 bases.

Concerning this clone: Other DNA sequences in this sample translate to the same CDR3. The V gene is TRBV27, the J gene TRBJ2-6; no definite D call. Germline V gives CDR1 MNHEY, CDR2 SMNVEV (reference sequence). Trimming stripped 3 bases from V and 0 bases from J, with 3 bases between. CDR3 length: 14 amino acids. CDR3 nucleotides: TGTGCCAGCAGTTTCGGCTCTGGGGCCAACGTCCTGACTTTC. As protein: CASSFGSGANVLTF.

This clone was found once. The junction departs from germline at one end; a sequencing error may be responsible. The rearrangement joins TRBV25-1 to TRBJ1-5, with D maybe TRBD1 (5 bases). Germline V gives CDR1 MGHDK, CDR2 SYGVNS. This CDR3 comprises 13 residues. The CDR3 is CASGDIGAQPQHF. In DNA form, the CDR3 reads TGTGCCAGCGGTGATATTGGGGCTCAGCCCCAGCATTTT.

The rearrangement uses TRBV11-2 and TRBJ1-3; no clear D. CDR1 is SGHAT, CDR2 FQNNGV, per germline. Trimming removed 1 base at V and 7 bases at J, with 11 bases between. The CDR3 is 14 amino acids. The CDR3 nucleotides read TGTGCCAGCAGCTTAGTCCGGGTCGGGAACACCATATATTTT. Residues: CASSLVRVGNTIYF.

The chain couples TRBV5-6 to TRBJ2-1, with a possible D match to TRBD1 (6 bases). V lost 0 bases and J 0 bases, leaving 19 bases between the germline ends. This CDR3 has 19 amino acids. Germline lookup yields CDR1 SGHDT and CDR2 YYEEEE. The CDR3 here is CASSLAGRGGLDSYNEQFF. The CDR3 bases are TGTGCCAGCAGCTTGGCGGGCAGGGGCGGACTGGACTCCTACAATGAGCAGTTCTTC.

The chain has TRBV7-9 and TRBJ1-5; 9 positions match TRBD1. Trimming cost V 4 bases and J 6 bases; bases outside gene matches: 16. Germline CDR1 and CDR2: SEHNR and FQNEAQ (reference sequence). The CDR3 extends over 18 amino acids. The CDR3 bases are TGTGCCAGCAGCTACCTCCCCGGGACAGGGTACGGGGGTCAGCCCCAGCATTTT. This codes for CASSYLPGTGYGGQPQHF. The variable domain in full, completed from reference TRBV7-9 and TRBJ1-5, reads DTGVSQNPRHKITKRGQNVTFRCDPISEHNRLYWYRQTLGQGPEFLTYFQNEAQLEKSRLLSDRFSAERPKGSFSTLEIQRTEQGDSAMYLCASSYLPGTGYGGQPQHFGDGTRLSIL.

This clone was picked up one time. J is TRBJ2-7 and V is TRBV6-1; TRBD1 might be the D (7 bases). V lost 5 bases and J 4 bases, leaving 12 bases between the germline ends. CDR1 MNHNS and CDR2 SASEGT come from the germline V gene. The CDR3 is 13 amino acids. The CDR3 DNA reads as TGTGCCAGCAGTTCACAGGGGAGGTACGAGCAGTACTTC. As protein: CASSSQGRYEQYF.

The V and J genes are TRBV4-2 and TRBJ2-7, with TRBD2 matching over 7 bases. This CDR3 is 18 amino acids long. The germline V gene encodes CDR1 LGHNA and CDR2 YNFKEQ. V gave up 0 bases and J gave up 2 bases; unmatched junction bases: 13. CDR3 sequence (DNA): TGTGCCAGCAGCCAAGACCCTAGCGGCAACGTTAATACCTACGAGCAGTACTTC. It specifies CASSQDPSGNVNTYEQYF.

This chain joins TRBV11-2 and TRBJ2-1, with 12 bases fitting TRBD2. This CDR3 is 19 amino acids long. Germline V gene lookup returns CDR1 SGHAT and CDR2 FQNNGV. With 5 bases clipped from V and 8 bases from J, the junction kept 19 bases outside the gene matches. In DNA form, the CDR3 reads TGTGCCAGCAGCCCACTTAGGGTTGAGCTAGCGGGAGGGTGGGATGAGCAGTTCTTC. It encodes CASSPLRVELAGGWDEQFF.

This clone was counted between two and nine times. The chain is built from TRBV5-1 and TRBJ2-5; D not certain. CDR1 and CDR2 (germline): SGHRS, YFSETQ. V was shortened by 3 bases and J by 2 bases, with 8 bases between the two germline ends. There are 13 residues in the CDR3. In DNA form, the CDR3 reads TGCGCCAGCAGCTCCGACCCGCAAGAGACCCAGTACTTC. This sequence encodes CASSSDPQETQYF.

The chain links TRBV5-1 to TRBJ2-7, with D tentatively TRBD2 (5 bases). Trimming stripped 4 bases from V and 1 base from J, with 15 bases between. There are 15 residues in the CDR3. The germline V gene encodes CDR1 SGHRS and CDR2 YFSETQ. Here the CDR3 reads CASSLRSWESYEQYF. The CDR3 region has the DNA TGCGCCAGCAGCCTCCGGAGCTGGGAGTCCTACGAGCAGTACTTC.

V usage is TRBV6-1 and J usage is TRBJ2-1; TRBD2 matches 8 bases. Germline V lookup: CDR1 MNHNS, CDR2 SASEGT. V shed 3 bases, J shed 5 bases, and the junction held 6 bases outside the gene matches. The CDR3 runs 15 residues. CDR3 region: CASSEGLAGNNEQFF. The CDR3 DNA is TGTGCCAGCAGTGAGGGGTTAGCGGGGAACAATGAGCAGTTCTTC.

The chain uses TRBV7-2 and TRBJ2-1, with 12 bases that match TRBD2. The CDR3 is 16 amino acids. V was pared by 3 bases and J by 9 bases, with 9 bases of the junction left unmatched. Germline CDR1 SGHTA, CDR2 FQGNSA. The CDR3, as DNA: TGTGCCAGCAGCTTCAATCGACTAGCGGGAGACATTGAGCAGTTCTTC. Its protein product is CASSFNRLAGDIEQFF.

As regards this clone: The same CDR3 is also encoded by other DNA sequences in this sample. The rearrangement uses TRBV28 and TRBJ2-1; 11 nucleotides agree with TRBD2. In germline, CDR1 is MDHEN, CDR2 SYDVKM. The J segment lost 4 bases and the V segment lost 5 bases, leaving 7 bases of the junction unmatched. The CDR3 spans 16 residues. The CDR3 DNA reads TGTGCCAGCAGTCCGCGGACTAGCGGGCGGTACAATGAGCAGTTCTTC. Translated: CASSPRTSGRYNEQFF.

The chain links TRBV6-6 to TRBJ2-7; the D gene is possibly TRBD2 (6 bases). CDR3 length: 15 residues. Germline values: CDR1 MNHNY, CDR2 SVGAGI (reference sequence). Trimming cost V 6 bases and J 2 bases, with 17 bases left between them. The CDR3, as DNA: TGTGCCAGCAGGCCCCCGGGCGGGGCCGCCTACGAGCAGTACTTC. Amino acids: CASRPPGGAAYEQYF.